The 3 T cell receptor beta chains reported below all come from one sample, sequenced in a study of T cell changes during pregnancy in multiple sclerosis. Generated by immunoSEQ multiplex PCR, the TCRdb table keeps only in-frame clones and is missing some. The sample holds 90,000 or so clones; more than 85% are singletons and the top ten take more than 1.5%. The source material was peripheral blood, sampled in the first trimester of pregnancy. All receptors come from a female donor with multiple sclerosis, enrolled in a pregnancy study.

The chain links TRBV7-9 to TRBJ2-7, with D uncertain. Germline CDR1 is SEHNR and CDR2 is FQNEAQ (reference sequence). The CDR3 consists of 17 residues. Trimming removed 5 bases at V and 6 bases at J, with 26 bases between. CDR3 DNA: TGTGCCAGCAGCCCCTCAGATGCAGTTTTCGTTCGAGGCGAGCAGTACTTC. It codes for CASSPSDAVFVRGEQYF.

The rearrangement uses TRBV7-2 and TRBJ1-5; no definite D call. Germline V CDR1 and CDR2: SGHTA, FQGNSA. V was pared by 1 base and J by 7 bases, with 14 bases between. The CDR3 has 15 residues. CDR3 protein: CASSLDWTPPQPQHF. CDR3 in DNA: TGTGCCAGCAGCTTAGATTGGACTCCACCCCAGCCCCAGCATTTT.

This sequence joins TRBV11-2 and TRBJ2-2; 7 bases align to TRBD2. V lost 4 bases, J lost 8 bases, and 16 bases stayed unmatched. Germline V lookup: CDR1 SGHAT, CDR2 FQNNGV. The CDR3 has 17 amino acids. The CDR3 nucleotides are TGTGCCAGCAGCTCCCCTTGGGAGCGGGATGGCTATGGGGAGCTGTTTTTT. This codes for CASSSPWERDGYGELFF.